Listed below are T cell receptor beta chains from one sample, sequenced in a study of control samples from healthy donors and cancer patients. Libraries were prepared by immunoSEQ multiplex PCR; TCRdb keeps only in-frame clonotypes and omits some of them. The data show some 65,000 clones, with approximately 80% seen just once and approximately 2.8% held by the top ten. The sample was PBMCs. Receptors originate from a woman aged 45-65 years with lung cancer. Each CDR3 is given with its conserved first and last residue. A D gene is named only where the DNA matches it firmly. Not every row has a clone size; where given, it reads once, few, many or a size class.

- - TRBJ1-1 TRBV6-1 CASSEDAGVYTEAFF TGTGCCAGCAGTGAAGACGCAGGGGTGTACACTGAAGCTTTCTTT
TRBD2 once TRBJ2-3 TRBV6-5 CASSTGGGSTDTQYF TGTGCCAGCAGTACTGGCGGGGGTAGCACAGATACGCAGTATTTT
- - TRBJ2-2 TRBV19 CASSMVRALDTGELFF TGTGCCAGTAGTATGGTGAGGGCTTTGGACACCGGGGAGCTGTTTTTT
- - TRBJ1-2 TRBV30 CASATRGADSYGYTF TGTGCCTCGGCGACGAGGGGGGCAGATTCCTATGGCTACACCTTC
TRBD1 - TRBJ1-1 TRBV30 CAWTLQGAFTEAFF TGTGCCTGGACGCTACAGGGGGCATTCACTGAAGCTTTCTTT
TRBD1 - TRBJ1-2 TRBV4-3 CASSPLGQGVPNYGYTF TGCGCCAGCAGCCCTCTGGGACAGGGGGTCCCTAACTATGGCTACACCTTC
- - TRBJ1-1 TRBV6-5 CASSRYRDGGTEAFF TGTGCCAGCAGTCGCTACAGGGACGGGGGCACTGAAGCTTTCTTT
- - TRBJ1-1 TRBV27 CASRLNEVNTEAFF TGTGCCAGCAGGTTAAATGAGGTGAACACTGAAGCTTTCTTT
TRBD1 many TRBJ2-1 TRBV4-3 CASSQVSGGSYNEQFF TGCGCCAGCAGCCAAGTGTCAGGGGGCTCCTACAATGAGCAGTTCTTC
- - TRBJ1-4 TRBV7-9 CASSLEAGEREKLFF TGTGCCAGCAGCTTAGAGGCAGGGGAAAGAGAAAAACTGTTTTTT
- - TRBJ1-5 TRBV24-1 CATSDLGRNQPQHF TGTGCCACCAGTGATTTAGGACGGAATCAGCCCCAGCATTTT
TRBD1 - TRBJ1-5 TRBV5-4 CASSEDRGDQPQHF TGTGCCAGCAGCGAGGACAGGGGGGATCAGCCCCAGCATTTT
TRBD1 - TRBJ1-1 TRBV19 CASSITGTGGAKTEAFF TGTGCCAGTAGTATAACCGGGACAGGGGGCGCAAAGACTGAAGCTTTCTTT
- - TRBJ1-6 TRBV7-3 CASSSQANSPLHF TGTGCCAGCAGCTCCCAGGCTAATTCACCCCTCCACTTT
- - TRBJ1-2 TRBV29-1 CSVEEGTGYTF TGCAGCGTTGAAGAAGGAACTGGCTACACCTTC
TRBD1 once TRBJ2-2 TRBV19 CASSFPDRGHTGELFF TGTGCCAGTAGTTTTCCGGACAGGGGGCACACCGGGGAGCTGTTTTTT
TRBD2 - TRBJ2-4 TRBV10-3 CAVGTSGGVGHDIQYF TGTGCAGTCGGGACTAGCGGGGGAGTAGGACACGACATTCAGTACTTC
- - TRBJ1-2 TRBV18 CASSPPGGGAGYTF TGTGCCAGCTCACCACCGGGTGGGGGTGCTGGCTACACCTTC
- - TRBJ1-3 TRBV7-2 CASSFMGHLSGNTIYF TGTGCCAGCAGCTTTATGGGACACCTCTCTGGAAACACCATATATTTT
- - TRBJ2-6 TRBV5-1 CASSLEGNPGANVLTF TGCGCCAGCAGCTTGGAAGGAAACCCTGGGGCCAACGTCCTGACTTTC
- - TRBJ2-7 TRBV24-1 CATSDRSGASDEQYF TGTGCCACCAGTGACCGTTCAGGGGCGTCGGACGAGCAGTACTTC
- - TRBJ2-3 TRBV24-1 CATSDELAGDTQYF TGTGCCACCAGTGATGAGCTCGCGGGGGATACGCAGTATTTT
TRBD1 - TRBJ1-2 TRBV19 CACEVGQGAFGYTF TGTGCCTGTGAAGTGGGACAGGGGGCTTTTGGCTACACCTTC
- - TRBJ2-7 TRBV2 CASSDAPGIYEQYF TGTGCCAGCAGTGACGCCCCAGGGATCTACGAGCAGTACTTC
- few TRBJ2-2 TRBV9 CASSSSVDLTARGTGELFF TGTGCCAGCAGCTCTAGCGTAGATCTCACGGCTAGGGGCACCGGGGAGCTGTTTTTT
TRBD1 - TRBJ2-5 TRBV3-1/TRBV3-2 CVSSQRTGFQETQYF TGTGTCAGCAGCCAAAGGACAGGGTTCCAAGAGACCCAGTACTTC
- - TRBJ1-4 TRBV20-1 CSASSAGFATNEKLFF TGCAGTGCTAGTTCGGCAGGTTTTGCAACTAATGAAAAACTGTTTTTT
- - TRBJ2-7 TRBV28 CASSMPPGPTEQYF TGTGCCAGCAGTATGCCCCCCGGGCCAACCGAGCAGTACTTC
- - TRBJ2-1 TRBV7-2 CASSASSFSEQFF TGTGCCAGCAGCGCCTCTAGTTTCAGTGAGCAGTTCTTC
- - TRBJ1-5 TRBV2 CASTPEGGIAQPQHF TGTGCCAGCACCCCGGAGGGGGGGATCGCTCAGCCCCAGCATTTT
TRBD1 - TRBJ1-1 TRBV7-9 CASSLTGEAFF TGTGCCAGCAGTTTGACAGGGGAAGCTTTCTTT
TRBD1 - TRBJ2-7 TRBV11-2 CASTGGQSTSYEQYF TGTGCCAGCACAGGGGGACAGTCCACCTCCTACGAGCAGTACTTC
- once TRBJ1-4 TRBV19 CASSMNRPGEKLFF TGTGCCAGTAGTATGAACAGGCCAGGAGAAAAACTGTTTTTT
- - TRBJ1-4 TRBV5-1 CASSLLAGPEEKLFF TGCGCCAGCAGCTTGCTTGCAGGGCCGGAAGAAAAACTGTTTTTT
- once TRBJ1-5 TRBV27 CASSILGGSGYNQPQHF TGTGCCAGCAGTATACTGGGAGGGTCAGGGTACAATCAGCCCCAGCATTTT
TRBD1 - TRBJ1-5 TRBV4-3 CASSQEHRGGANQPQHF TGCGCCAGCAGCCAAGAGCACAGGGGGGGGGCCAATCAGCCCCAGCATTTT
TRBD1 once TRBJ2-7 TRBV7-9 CASSLGGRQGAYEQYF TGTGCCAGCAGCTTAGGAGGCCGACAGGGGGCCTACGAGCAGTACTTC
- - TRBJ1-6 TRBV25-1 CASSQTLGGGNSPLHF TGTGCCAGCAGTCAGACCCTCGGCGGGGGCAATTCACCCCTCCACTTT
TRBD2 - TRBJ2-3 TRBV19 CASSIGTSGDTQYF TGTGCCAGTAGTATCGGGACTAGCGGGGATACGCAGTATTTT
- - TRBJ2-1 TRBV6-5 CATLAGANYNEQFF TGTGCCACCCTGGCGGGGGCCAATTACAATGAGCAGTTCTTC
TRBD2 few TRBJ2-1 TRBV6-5 CASSYSGLAGYNEQFF TGTGCCAGCAGTTACTCCGGACTAGCGGGTTACAATGAGCAGTTCTTC